One TCR beta chain is described in this entry. Its antigen is undetermined. Repertoires were generated with immunoSEQ multiplex PCR, while TCRdb's copy carries only in-frame clones and drops some. This table holds approximately 300,000 clones, about 80% found once. In germline, CDR1 is SGHAT, CDR2 FQNNGV. J was trimmed by 10 bases and V by 5 bases; bases with no gene match: 12. The CDR3 is made up of 14 amino acids. Roughly 1.8 micrograms of genomic DNA (from cryopreserved PBMCs) were used for TCR beta libraries. These data originate in a study of cytotoxic CD8 clonotypes in ibrutinib-treated CLL. Study-wide background: Response sampling came at median 12 months of treatment, ranging about 6 to 36 months. Mean values per sample were a few hundred thousand productive templates and tens of thousands of productive rearrangements. Points from the study as a whole: Relative to age-matched healthy donors, clonality at baseline was higher, and it tracked circulating CD8+ T-cell counts.

V and J are TRBV11-2 and TRBJ2-5; TRBD1 agrees at 8 bases. This TCR derives from a human donor with chronic lymphocytic leukemia. Sequencing was performed on PBMCs, taken before ibrutinib treatment. The CDR3 sequence is CASSLIWTGMNQYF. The CDR3 region has the DNA TGTGCCAGCAGCCTTATCTGGACAGGGATGAACCAGTACTTC.